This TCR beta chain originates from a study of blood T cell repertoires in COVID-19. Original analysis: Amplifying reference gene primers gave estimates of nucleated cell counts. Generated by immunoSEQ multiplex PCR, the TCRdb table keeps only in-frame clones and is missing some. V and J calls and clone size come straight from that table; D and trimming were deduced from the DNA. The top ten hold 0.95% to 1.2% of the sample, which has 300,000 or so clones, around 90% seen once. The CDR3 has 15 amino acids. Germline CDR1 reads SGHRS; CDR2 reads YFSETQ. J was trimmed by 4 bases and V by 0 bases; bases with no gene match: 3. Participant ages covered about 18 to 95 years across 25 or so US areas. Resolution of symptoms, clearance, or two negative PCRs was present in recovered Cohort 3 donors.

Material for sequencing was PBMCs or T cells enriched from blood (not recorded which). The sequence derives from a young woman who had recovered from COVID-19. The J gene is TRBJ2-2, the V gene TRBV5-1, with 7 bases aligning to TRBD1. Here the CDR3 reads CASSLDRGPTGELFF. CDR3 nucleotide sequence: TGCGCCAGCAGCTTGGACAGGGGACCCACCGGGGAGCTGTTTTTT.